This T cell receptor beta chain comes out of a study of patients and donors after allogeneic stem cell transplantation. This clonotype occurred a few times. CDR3 length: 17 amino acids. CDR1 and CDR2 from the germline V gene are SGHTA and FQGNSA. V dropped 3 bases and J dropped 1 base, with 15 bases sitting between them. Each CDR3 protein gets one entry after TCRdb re-called the RT-PCR reads with MiXCR. Among about a million distinct CDR3 sequences listed, more than 15% were seen once. The sample was blood, either unsorted or a sorted T cell fraction (not recorded which). This receptor was taken from a human donor who was either an allogeneic HSCT recipient or a stem cell or donor lymphocyte infusion donor (not recorded which). It is not recorded whose cells these are; they may come from a transplant donor. The J gene is TRBJ2-2, the V gene TRBV7-2, with D possibly called TRBD1 or TRBD2 (6 bases each). This chain's CDR3 is CASSLRGAKGNTGELFF. The CDR3 DNA reads as TGTGCCAGCAGCTTGAGGGGGGCGAAGGGGAACACCGGGGAGCTGTTTTTT.